This T cell receptor beta chain was observed in a study of control samples from healthy donors and cancer patients. Measured with immunoSEQ multiplex PCR; TCRdb has only the in-frame clones, and not every one. The data contain around 150,000 clones, 88% of them singletons. Sequenced: blood. The sequence was obtained from a man younger than 35 in good health.

Here the CDR3 DNA reads TGTGCCAGCAGTTTTACAGGATCTGAAGCTTTCTTT. Translation gives CASSFTGSEAFF. The chain couples TRBV27 to TRBJ1-1; TRBD1 is a possible D gene (5 bases). Trimming stripped 3 bases from V and 6 bases from J, with 8 bases between. Germline assignment: CDR1 MNHEY and CDR2 SMNVEV (reference sequence). CDR3 length equals 12 residues.